This TCR beta chain originates from a study of post-analysis software for immune sequencing data. General study findings and limits: Those with multiple sclerosis, the patient group, showed significantly lower normalized Chao1 diversity than controls. Analysis by F measure revealed that same-batch samples clustered strongly together.

Sequencing libraries made from TCR beta cDNA carried unique molecular identifiers. Some 500,000 cDNA molecules were obtained per 1 to 10 million input T cells. TCRdb fed the PCR reads into MiXCR, producing one record per CDR3 protein. The sample consists of 450,000 to 700,000 distinct CDR3 sequences, about 40% of them appearing once. As concerns this clonotype: Its specificity is unknown.

This clonotype originated in a girl aged 10 to 17 with multiple sclerosis. The sequenced sample consisted of blood.

The CDR3 loop reads CASGPTWGEQYF. The CDR3 DNA sequence: TGTGCCAGCGGCCCCACCTGGGGCGAGCAGTACTTC. This chain uses TRBV6-2 or TRBV6-3 with TRBJ2-5; D remains ambiguous. The DNA end lines up better with TRBJ2-7; the J call may be wrong. This CDR3 is 12 amino acids long. Germline loops: CDR1 MNHEY, CDR2 SVGEGT.